Listed below are T cell receptor beta chains from one sample, sequenced in a study of T cell repertoires in cytomegalovirus infection. TCRdb independently ran MiXCR on the reads; one entry per CDR3 protein. The sample lists about 78,000 distinct CDR3 sequences; roughly 40% were seen once. These receptors' antigens are unknown. The specimen comprised CD8+ T cells from cultured PBMCs, sampled from culture after CMV antigen stimulation. The receptors shown here come from a human donor in good health (CMV status not recorded). Some clones in this sample may be carry-over from other donors' samples. CDR3s include the opening cysteine and the closing phenylalanine or tryptophan. Each record gives: J gene, D gene, clone size, V gene, CDR3 DNA, CDR3 protein. D genes are given only for firm matches. A clone size is listed for some rows: how often the clone was seen (once, few, many), or a class if it is expanded.

TRBJ2-7 TRBD1 few TRBV4-1 TGCGCCAGCAGCCACGGACAGGCGAGCTCCTACGAGCAGTACTTC CASSHGQASSYEQYF
TRBJ1-1 NA NA TRBV19 TGTGCCAGTAGTGCCTGTCTAAAGGATACTGAAGCTTTCTTT CASSACLKDTEAFF
TRBJ2-7 NA NA TRBV27 TGTGCCAGCAGTCCTTGGGACGGGGGACGCGAGCAGTACTTC CASSPWDGGREQYF
TRBJ1-2 NA NA TRBV12-3/TRBV12-4 TGTGCCAGCAGTTCGCGGCTTCGGGGTTTCCTAGGCTATGGCTACACCTTC CASSSRLRGFLGYGYTF
TRBJ2-1 TRBD2 NA TRBV27 TGTGCCAGCGCCCCTAAGCGGGGGGCATACAATGAGCAGTTCTTC CASAPKRGAYNEQFF
TRBJ1-2 TRBD1 once TRBV7-8 TGTGCCAGCAGCTCGAAAGGGGGCTTCTATGGCTACACCTTC CASSSKGGFYGYTF
TRBJ2-3 NA NA TRBV7-6 TGTGCCAGCAGCTTAACGGGAGAGGATACGCAGTATTTT CASSLTGEDTQYF
TRBJ2-5 NA NA TRBV7-2 TGTGCCAGCAGCTTGAGGGCAGGGGCTCAAGAGACCCAGTACTTC CASSLRAGAQETQYF
TRBJ1-2 NA NA TRBV6-6 TGTGCCAGCAGCCCAAGACAGAACCCGAACTATGGCTACACCTTC CASSPRQNPNYGYTF
TRBJ2-2 TRBD2 NA TRBV6-6 TGTGCCAGCAGTTACTCTCTCGGGGGGACCGGGGAGCTGTTTTTT CASSYSLGGTGELFF
TRBJ1-5 NA many TRBV7-9 TGTGCCAGCAGTGTCGGGGTTAGCAATCAGCCCCAGCATTTT CASSVGVSNQPQHF
TRBJ1-1 NA few TRBV18 TGTGCCAGCTCACCTCAACCTGGGGCGTACACTGAAGCTTTCTTT CASSPQPGAYTEAFF
TRBJ2-6 NA few TRBV27 TGTGCCAGCAGTATTTCTGGGGCCAACGTCCTGACTTTC CASSISGANVLTF
TRBJ2-1 NA once TRBV20-1 TGCAGTGCTCATGACCCGGTCAGGGGATGGGTCTACAATGAGCAGTTCTTC CSAHDPVRGWVYNEQFF
TRBJ2-1 NA NA TRBV7-2 TGTGCCAGCAGCTTAGCCCGCTTTGGGGGTTACAATGAGCAGTTCTTC CASSLARFGGYNEQFF
TRBJ2-1 TRBD2 few TRBV6-2/TRBV6-3 TGTGCCAGCAGAGCGGGGGGGCCAAATGAGCAGTTCTTC CASRAGGPNEQFF
TRBJ2-2 TRBD2 many TRBV7-2 TGTGCCAGCAGCTTAGTGTCGGCGGGGGGGCGGACCGGGGAGCTGTTTTTT CASSLVSAGGRTGELFF
TRBJ1-2 NA NA TRBV6-5 TGTGCCAGCATCACCCCAGGGACGTATGGCTACACCTTC CASITPGTYGYTF
TRBJ2-5 NA NA TRBV28 TGTGCCAGCAGTTCACCCTACTCGGGAGATAGCCCCCAAGAGACCCAGTACTTC CASSSPYSGDSPQETQYF
TRBJ2-3 NA NA TRBV7-6 TGTGCCAGCAGCAGACAGGAGAGCACAGATACGCAGTATTTT CASSRQESTDTQYF
TRBJ2-6 NA few TRBV7-2 TGTGCCAGCAGCCTCGGGGCTCAGAACTCTGGGGCCAACGTCCTGACTTTC CASSLGAQNSGANVLTF
TRBJ2-3 NA once TRBV14 TGTGCCAGCAGCCTTAAGGACCATCAGTATCTCCAACGCACAGATACGCAGTATTTT CASSLKDHQYLQRTDTQYF
TRBJ2-2 TRBD1 few TRBV2 TGTGCCAGCAGTCCGTCCCGGGACAGGGATACCGGGGAGCTGTTTTTT CASSPSRDRDTGELFF
TRBJ2-1 TRBD1 once TRBV4-1 TGCGCCAGCAGCACAGAGACAGGGCCCAGTGAGCAGTTCTTC CASSTETGPSEQFF
TRBJ2-1 NA many TRBV4-1 TGCGCCAGCAGCCAAGAGGCAGGTGAGCAGTTCTTC CASSQEAGEQFF
TRBJ1-4 TRBD1 NA TRBV7-8 TGTGCCAGCAGCTTAGCGCCCAGGACAGGAGATGAAAAACTGTTTTTT CASSLAPRTGDEKLFF